Listed below are T cell receptor beta chains from one sample, sequenced in a study of identical twins. TCRdb reprocessed the 5' RACE reads via MiXCR and lists one record per CDR3 protein. The sample consists of roughly 1,500,000 distinct CDR3 sequences, 32% of them appearing once. Sequencing input: cord blood. The receptor set was obtained from a newborn girl in good health. The CDR3 runs from the conserved cysteine through the conserved F or W. D genes are given only for firm matches. Clone size is given for some rows only: seen once, a few or many times, or a class if the clone is expanded.

TRBV4-1	TRBJ2-5	TRBD2	-	TGCGCCAGCAGCCAAGGATGGTCGGGAGGTCGCTTGAAGACCCAGTACTTC	CASSQGWSGGRLKTQYF
TRBV12-3/TRBV12-4	TRBJ2-1	-	few	TGTGCCAGCAGTCCATGGGGGGCTTCCTACAATGAGCAGTTCTTC	CASSPWGASYNEQFF
TRBV20-1	TRBJ2-1	-	few	TGCAGTGCTAGCCCCTACGGTAGCGCGAAACTCAATGAGCAGTTCTTC	CSASPYGSAKLNEQFF
TRBV20-1	TRBJ2-5	TRBD2	few	TGCAGTGCCGGAGGACTAGCAGGTCCCCAAGAGACCCAGTACTTC	CSAGGLAGPQETQYF
TRBV14	TRBJ1-1	-	-	TGTGCCAGCAAGAAGGGGGGCGGAACTGAAGCTTTCTTT	CASKKGGGTEAFF
TRBV30	TRBJ2-3	-	few	TGTGCCTGGAGTGTATCTAGCGGCACAGATACGCAGTATTTT	CAWSVSSGTDTQYF
TRBV25-1	TRBJ2-7	-	-	TGTGCCAGCAGTGAATCGGTATTGAATCTCCACGAGCAGTACTTC	CASSESVLNLHEQYF
TRBV11-2	TRBJ1-1	TRBD1	many	TGTGCCAGCAGCCCGCTACCGGGACAGGGGAACACTGAAGCTTTCTTT	CASSPLPGQGNTEAFF
TRBV4-1	TRBJ2-5	TRBD1	few	TGCGCCAGCAGCCAAGATCTGACAGGGCAAGAGACCCAGTACTTC	CASSQDLTGQETQYF
TRBV6-1	TRBJ1-1	-	-	TGTGCCAGCAGAGAGGACATTCGGGGCGTGAACACTGAAGCTTTCTTT	CASREDIRGVNTEAFF
TRBV28	TRBJ2-3	-	-	TGTGCCACGGGCGGCCCGCCAGATACGCAGTATTTT	CATGGPPDTQYF
TRBV7-9	TRBJ2-3	TRBD2	-	TGTGCCAGCAGCCCCTCACTAGCGGGGCAAAGAACAGATACGCAGTATTTT	CASSPSLAGQRTDTQYF
TRBV28	TRBJ2-1	TRBD2	-	TGTGCCAGCAGTCCGGGACCGGGACTAGCGTCCTACAATGAGCAGTTCTTC	CASSPGPGLASYNEQFF
TRBV19	TRBJ1-2	TRBD1	few	TGTGCCAGTAGGCTACAGGGGGAGGTTGGCTACACCTTC	CASRLQGEVGYTF
TRBV5-1	TRBJ2-7	-	few	TGCGCCAGCAGGACGGAGAGTGGGGTATACGAGCAGTACTTC	CASRTESGVYEQYF
TRBV7-9	TRBJ2-3	TRBD1	few	TGTGCCAGCAGCTTAGTACAGGGGGCCACAGATACGCAGTATTTT	CASSLVQGATDTQYF
TRBV5-1	TRBJ2-3	TRBD1	-	TGCGCCAGCAGCTCGGACAGGAACCCAGATACGCAGTATTTT	CASSSDRNPDTQYF
TRBV7-9	TRBJ2-7	-	-	TGTGCCAGCAGCTTAGAGGAATCCTACGAGCAGTACTTC	CASSLEESYEQYF
TRBV7-2	TRBJ2-1	-	few	TGTGCCAGCAGCTTAGAGCGGTTGTCCTACAATGAGCAGTTCTTC	CASSLERLSYNEQFF
TRBV6-1	TRBJ1-2	TRBD1	-	TGTGCCAGCAGTGAACAGACAGGGGACTATGGCTACACCTTC	CASSEQTGDYGYTF
TRBV6-5	TRBJ2-7	-	few	TGTGCCAGCAGTTACGGGACTTCCTACAATGAGCAGTACTTC	CASSYGTSYNEQYF
TRBV7-9	TRBJ1-1	TRBD1	-	TGTGCCAGCAGCTTAGCGCGGACAGGCCTCACTGAAGCTTTCTTT	CASSLARTGLTEAFF
TRBV7-9	TRBJ1-1	-	-	TGTGCCAGCAGTATACAGGGAGGTGGAGCTTTCTTT	CASSIQGGGAFF
TRBV9	TRBJ2-5	TRBD2	-	TGTGCCAGCAGCGCTAGCGGGGGGGCTTTAGAGACCCAGTACTTC	CASSASGGALETQYF
TRBV5-6	TRBJ2-7	TRBD2	few	TGTGCCAGCAGCGGGACTAGATCCTACGAGCAGTACTTC	CASSGTRSYEQYF
TRBV11-2	TRBJ2-5	TRBD2	-	TGTGCCAGCAGCTTAGGCCGTCTAGCGGGAGTAGGAGAGACCCAGTACTTC	CASSLGRLAGVGETQYF
TRBV9	TRBJ2-3	-	few	TGTGCCAGCAGCGTAGTCCCCGCACATACGCAGTATTTT	CASSVVPAHTQYF
TRBV29-1	TRBJ2-2	TRBD1	-	TGCAGCGTTGAGACAGGGTCTGCGAACACCGGGGAGCTGTTTTTT	CSVETGSANTGELFF
TRBV4-1	TRBJ1-1	-	-	TGCGCCAGCAGCCACCGGCAGTACACTGAAGCTTTCTTT	CASSHRQYTEAFF
TRBV4-1	TRBJ2-3	TRBD2	-	TGCGCCAGCAGCCAAGGACTAGCCAAAGATACGCAGTATTTT	CASSQGLAKDTQYF
TRBV5-1	TRBJ2-7	TRBD1	-	TGCGCCAGTACAGGGACAGGGGAAAAATACAATGAGCAGTACTTC	CASTGTGEKYNEQYF
TRBV21-1	TRBJ1-2	-	-	TGTGCCAGCAGCAAAGCCGAAGGGGCGGGGAACTATGGCTACACCTTC	CASSKAEGAGNYGYTF